This TCR beta chain was found in a study of identical twins. The study's findings and limits: Models underpredicted monozygotic twin sharing of out-of-frame TCR alpha. Analyses of zero insertions could, in part, be confounded by invariant MAIT and iNKT cells. Where out-of-frame alpha sequences were twin-shared, they showed excess low generation probability.

One entry per CDR3 protein results from TCRdb running MiXCR on the 5' RACE reads. The sample shows hundreds of thousands of distinct CDR3 sequences, 8.5% to 9% of them seen only once. Turning to this clonotype: The target antigen is unknown.

Looked up from germline, CDR1 is ENHRY and CDR2 is SYGVKD. The V segment lost 4 bases and the J segment 4 bases; nucleotides outside the gene matches: 8. The CDR3 covers 17 residues. The sample also formed part of further work on yellow fever vaccine responses in identical twins.

The J gene is TRBJ2-3, the V gene TRBV10-3, with 13 nucleotides matching TRBD2. This receptor was taken from a woman aged 18-29 years in good health. What was sequenced was PBMCs. The CDR3 bases are TGTGCCATCAGTGTCACACTAGCGGGGGGGTCCCCAGATACGCAGTATTTT. Protein product: CAISVTLAGGSPDTQYF.